The present T cell receptor (beta chain) was sequenced within a study of cytotoxic CD8 clonotypes in ibrutinib-treated CLL. Looking at the study overall: Patients: roughly twelve relapsed/refractory, fewer than 16 treatment-naive, roughly 17 IGHV unmutated. Patients gave response samples after a median approximately eleven months of treatment, range 6 to 36. Study-level findings and limits: Pretreatment clonality was elevated relative to age-matched healthy donors and paralleled circulating CD8+ T-cell counts.

V was pared by 1 base and J by 2 bases, with 18 bases between. Germline lookup yields CDR1 GTSNPN and CDR2 SVGIG (reference sequence). CDR3 length equals 17 residues. Cryopreserved PBMCs provided 2 to 2.5 micrograms of genomic DNA for the TCR beta libraries. Repertoires were generated with immunoSEQ multiplex PCR, while TCRdb's copy carries only in-frame clones and drops some. Among 100,000 to 150,000 clones listed, approximately 85% were seen once. Comment on this clone: Its antigen remains unknown.

The sequences come from PBMCs, collected after 24 months of ibrutinib treatment. The TCR comes from a human donor with chronic lymphocytic leukemia. J is TRBJ1-5 and V is TRBV30; D may be TRBD1 (6 bases). The CDR3 reads CAWSAQGRGRGNQPQHF. CDR3 nucleotide sequence: TGTGCCTGGAGTGCACAGGGACGGGGTAGGGGCAATCAGCCCCAGCATTTT.